This T cell receptor (beta chain) is from a study of early T cells in non-severe SARS-CoV-2 infection. Across the whole study: Sequencing of bulk RNA from unsorted whole blood was done, without chain pairing.

V lost 0 bases and J lost 0, with 9 bases in between. This CDR3 has 15 residues. The germline gives CDR1 DFQATT, CDR2 SNEGSKA (reference sequence). This clonotype came up many times. Its antigen is not identified. Individual cDNA molecules each received unique molecular identifiers attached to them. TCRdb re-analysed the 5' RACE reads in MiXCR, keeping a single row per CDR3 protein. The sample shows tens of thousands of distinct CDR3 sequences, about 4% of them seen only once. Study-wide points: VDJdb-based annotation leaned toward anti-spike CD8 responses and missed private and CD4 specificities.

The rearrangement uses TRBV20-1 and TRBJ2-1; D gene ambiguous. Material: whole blood. The clonotype comes from an adult who was a healthcare worker with PCR-confirmed SARS-CoV-2 infection or an uninfected control (not recorded which). The CDR3 protein is CSARDTALSYNEQFF. CDR3 DNA sequence: TGCAGTGCTAGAGATACGGCGCTCTCCTACAATGAGCAGTTCTTC.